The present entry profiles one T cell receptor beta chain with its context. The antigen this receptor binds is unknown. No base quality values were provided; no much bigger clone lies one nucleotide off. Whole blood was collected in K2EDTA tubes by collaborating institutions according to the institutions' own protocols. For TCRbeta analysis, collaborator samples were shipped as frozen whole blood, as isolated PBMCs, or as DNA extracted from either sample type. The data stem from a study of blood T cell repertoires in COVID-19 (dated by TCRdb to 2020 to 2021). As for the study more broadly: Collaborator samples came from the United States, Italy and Spain and covered acute and convalescent phases of COVID-19. The prospective study material was composed of cDNA or gDNA derived from T cells, B-cell-depleted T cells, or PBMCs. The dataset comprised deeply sampled blood TCRbeta repertoires from subjects exposed to, actively infected with, or recovered from COVID-19. The repertoires were released in a freely available public database intended as a resource for research on the immune response to SARS-CoV-2. The samples were drawn from the first 160 participants of the ongoing ImmuneRACE study and from 1,254 subjects provided by 6 global collaborators. The sample metadata nearly always contained a de-identified subject ID, COVID-19 status, age in years and sex. Where available, HLA class I and class II types were obtained from metadata supplied by the sample provider rather than from assay-based typing. Paper-wide results and their limitations: How much clinical and demographic metadata was included differed by source and by participant, and the metadata was provided uncurated.

The immunoSEQ Assay, a bias-controlled multiplex PCR, was used to amplify TCRbeta CDR3 regions from genomic DNA. In the authors' own workflow: Within the assay, amplification of reference gene primers was used to estimate how many nucleated cells each sample contained. Sequence reads were collapsed and filtered to measure the absolute abundance of every unique TCRbeta CDR3 rearrangement. Productive Simpson clonality was computed per sample as the square root of Simpson's diversity index over productive rearrangements. In TCRdb, the immuneACCESS table is reduced to in-frame sequences with V and J assigned. These tables do not hold every clone; where another copy was compared, an unresolved V gene accounts for under half, and the others remain unexplained. V and J calls and clone size are those listed in that table; D and trimming were worked out from the DNA. The table for this sample lists 68,000 or so clones; approximately 79% of them were counted only once. Roughly a third of the sample goes to the ten largest clones.

In the germline V gene (reference sequence), CDR1 corresponds to SGHNT and CDR2 to YYREEE. V is cut back by 4 bases and J by 1 base, with 8 bases in the junction unmatched. Including cysteine and phenylalanine, the CDR3 has 15 amino acids. Only the CDR3 DNA stays, 45 bases, in frame from base 1. This receptor was identified in a human donor in a cohort sampled during active COVID-19. What was sequenced was peripheral blood. Rearrangement joined TRBV5-4 to TRBJ2-7, with 7 junctional bases fitting TRBD1. In nucleotide form, the sequence is TGTGCCAGCAGCATAGGACAGGTTGGATCCTACGAGCAGTACTTC. Its coded protein is CASSIGQVGSYEQYF.